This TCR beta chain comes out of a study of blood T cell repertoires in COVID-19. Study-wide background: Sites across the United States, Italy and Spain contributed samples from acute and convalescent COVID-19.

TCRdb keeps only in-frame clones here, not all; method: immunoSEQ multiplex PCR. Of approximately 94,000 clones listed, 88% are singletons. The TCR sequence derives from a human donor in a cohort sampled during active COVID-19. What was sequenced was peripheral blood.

CDR3 residues: CASSGQGTGNTIYF. CDR3 nucleotides: TGTGCCAGCAGCGGACAGGGGACCGGAAACACCATATATTTT. V and J are TRBV9 and TRBJ1-3; 8 bases agree with TRBD1. This CDR3 has 14 amino acids. V gave up 3 bases and J gave up 4 bases; unmatched junction bases: 3. Germline lookup yields CDR1 SGDLS and CDR2 YYNGEE.